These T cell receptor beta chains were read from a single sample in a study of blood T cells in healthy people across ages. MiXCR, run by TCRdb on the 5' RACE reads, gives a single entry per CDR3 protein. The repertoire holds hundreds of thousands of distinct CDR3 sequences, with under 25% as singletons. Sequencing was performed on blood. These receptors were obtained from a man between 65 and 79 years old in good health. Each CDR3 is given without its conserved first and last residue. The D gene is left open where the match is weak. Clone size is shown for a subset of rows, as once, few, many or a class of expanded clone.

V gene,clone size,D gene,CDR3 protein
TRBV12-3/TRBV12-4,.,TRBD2,ASSFRTSPGELF
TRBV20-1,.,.,SASPRVSTDTQY
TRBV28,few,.,ASSPPASSYNEQF
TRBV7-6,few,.,ASSLLSGEQF
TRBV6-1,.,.,ATSWTGVYEQY
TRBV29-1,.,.,SVGPTTSYEQY
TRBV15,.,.,ATSRQGDEQF
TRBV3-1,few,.,ASSQGAGRRYGYT
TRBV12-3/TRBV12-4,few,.,ASSFPPSEGQY
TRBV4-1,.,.,ASSRAGGTNNSPLH
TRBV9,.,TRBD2,ASSVYPAGTNEQF
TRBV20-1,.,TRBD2,SAKVAGAGTDTQY
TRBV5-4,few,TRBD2,ASSIDSGRAGEQF
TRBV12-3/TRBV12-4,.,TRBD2,ASRGTSWQTQY
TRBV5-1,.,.,ASSTTRSTYNEQF
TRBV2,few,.,ASSEEGGGEQF
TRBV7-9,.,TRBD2,ASSLLAGEADTQY
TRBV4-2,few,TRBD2,ASSQVAGTQETQY
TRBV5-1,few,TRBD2,ASLRTSGSNEQF
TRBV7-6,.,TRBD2,ASSQELAGGQF
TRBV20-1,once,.,SARDGGAWQPQH
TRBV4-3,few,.,ASSQKWGSYEQY
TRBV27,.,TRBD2,ASKLAGVHEQF
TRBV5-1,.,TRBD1,ASSLPDRVAHEQY
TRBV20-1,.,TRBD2,SAAQAGVGTDTQY
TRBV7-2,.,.,ASSWNGPYEQY
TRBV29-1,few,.,SVGLVDNEQF
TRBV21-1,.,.,ASSEERPQGTQY
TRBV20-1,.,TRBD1,RPGQGKETQY
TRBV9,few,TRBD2,ASSVSLAGEYYNEQF
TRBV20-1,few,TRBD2,SARALAGDLETQY
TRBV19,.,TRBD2,ASSIKLAGGKETQY
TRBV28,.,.,ASSSGIQPRSYEQY
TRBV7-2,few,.,ASSLAGAYTGELF
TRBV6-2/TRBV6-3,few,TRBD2,ASSYGGGTHNEQF
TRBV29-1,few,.,SVSRGNEQF
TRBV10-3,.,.,AISEVSGVPGEQY
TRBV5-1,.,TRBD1,ASSSTGGDVQPQH
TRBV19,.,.,AGRAESTDTQY
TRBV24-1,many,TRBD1,ATDRGDYNEQF
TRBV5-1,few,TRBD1,ASTDPGTGSYEQY
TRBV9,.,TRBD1,ASSLTGASNEKLF
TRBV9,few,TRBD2,ASSIGTTGEQF
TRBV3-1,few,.,ASSQDRGDFSRQY
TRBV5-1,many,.,ASSLGNTGELF
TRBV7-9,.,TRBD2,ASSSVAGENTGELF
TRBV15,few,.,ATRVGLLNYGYT
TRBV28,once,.,ASHQADRYTEAF
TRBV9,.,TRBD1,ASSVGQGFSYEQY
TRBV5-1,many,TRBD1,ASSNTGVTEAF
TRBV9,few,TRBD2,ASSPQTSPADTQY
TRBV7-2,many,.,ASSYDWVRERGYT
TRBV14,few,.,ASRYNEQF
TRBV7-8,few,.,ASSLASVNTEAF
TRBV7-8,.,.,ASSLAIPDISSYNEQF
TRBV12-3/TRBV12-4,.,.,ASSFPGYTGELF
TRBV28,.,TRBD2,SSSLAGVSYEQY
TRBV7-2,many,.,ASSLDSRPYNEQF